The entry below gives a single T cell receptor beta chain sequence along with its context. Its antigen is not known. The assay was immunoSEQ multiplex PCR, and TCRdb's table has in-frame clones only and misses some. The data show more than 45,000 clones, approximately 80% seen once. The sample originates from a study of T cells in localized non-small cell lung cancer. Germline CDR1 is LNHDA and CDR2 is SQIVND (reference sequence). The CDR3 length is 15 residues. V lost 3 bases to trimming and J lost 0 bases, with 9 bases between them. Study-level results: The tumor had only one region sequenced, so heterogeneity remains possible. Median around 56 top-100 tumor clones were shared with paired adjacent lung. Uninvolved adjacent lung showed higher T cell clonality than tumor. A higher density of T cells in blood coincided with extended overall survival.

The rearrangement uses TRBV19 and TRBJ1-3; D call uncertain. The source of this sequence is a man between 40 and 69 years old with stage III lung adenocarcinoma. The input for sequencing was peripheral blood mononuclear cells, taken before any cancer treatment. The CDR3 coding sequence is TGTGCCAGTAGTATCCAAGGCCCCTCTGGAAACACCATATATTTT. Its translation: CASSIQGPSGNTIYF.